The 28 T cell receptor beta chains below come from one sample, sequenced in a study of cytomegalovirus exposure and HLA in healthy donors. Sequencing used immunoSEQ multiplex PCR; TCRdb keeps in-frame clones, though not all of them. Among roughly 110,000 clones listed, less than 90% were seen once. Material: PBMCs. The receptors were gathered from a young woman in good health and CMV-seropositive.

The chain joins TRBV6-5 to TRBJ1-6, with D perhaps matching TRBD1 (5 bases). Trimming removed 6 bases from V and 14 bases from J, with 23 bases in between. The CDR3 loop spans 15 amino acids. CDR1 and CDR2 from the germline V gene are MNHEY and SVGAGI. CDR3 sequence (DNA): TGTGCCAGCAGGGATTTGGACGGCCGCTCCAGGGCCCTCCACTTT. Translation: CASRDLDGRSRALHF.

This chain connects TRBV18 to TRBJ1-4; possible D gene TRBD1, 6 bases. Germline-derived CDR1 and CDR2 are KGHSH and LQKENI. V was cut by 3 bases and J by 4 bases, with 15 bases left in between. This CDR3 region has 16 residues. Here the CDR3 DNA reads TGTGCCAGCTCACCGGGGTCACAGGGTTATAATGAAAAACTGTTTTTT. It specifies CASSPGSQGYNEKLFF.

CDR3 loop: CASSIEYNYGYTF. The CDR3 nucleotides are TGTGCCAGTAGTATCGAGTATAACTATGGCTACACCTTC. The rearrangement uses TRBV19 and TRBJ1-2; D unresolved. The CDR3 contains 13 residues. V lost 3 bases, J lost 1 base, and 6 bases lay in between. Germline V lookup: CDR1 LNHDA, CDR2 SQIVND (reference sequence).

DNA of the CDR3: TGCAGCGCCGGACAGATGAACACCGGGGAGCTGTTTTTT. Amino acids: CSAGQMNTGELFF. The gene calls are TRBV29-1 and TRBJ2-2; a weak D match, TRBD1 (6 bases). The CDR3 contains 13 residues. V was shortened by 7 bases and J by 1 base, with 10 bases between the two germline ends. Germline assignment: CDR1 SQVTM and CDR2 ANQGSEA.

The chain has TRBV18 and TRBJ2-6; D call uncertain. Germline loops: CDR1 KGHSH, CDR2 LQKENI. The V gene lost 3 bases and the J gene lost 2 bases, with 11 bases spanning the gap. The CDR3 runs to 16 residues. The CDR3 region has the DNA TGTGCCAGCTCACCCGCCCAGCGAACTGGGGCCAACGTCCTGACTTTC. Translating it yields CASSPAQRTGANVLTF.

V and J are TRBV9 and TRBJ2-5; D perhaps matches TRBD2 (5 bases). V lost 5 bases and J lost 10, with 15 bases in between. This CDR3 region has 12 residues. CDR1 is SGDLS and CDR2 is YYNGEE in the germline V gene. The CDR3 loop reads CASSDPRERQYF. The DNA of the CDR3 is TGTGCCAGCAGTGATCCGAGGGAACGCCAGTACTTC.

The chain couples TRBV7-9 to TRBJ2-2; 7 bases are shared with TRBD2. The V and J ends lost 6 bases and 0 bases, in that order; junction bases with no gene match: 4. CDR1 and CDR2 from the germline V gene are SEHNR and FQNEAQ (reference sequence). There are 15 residues in the CDR3. CDR3 bases: TGTGCCAGCAGGCCCACTAGCGCGAACACCGGGGAGCTGTTTTTT. Encoded protein: CASRPTSANTGELFF.

The J gene is TRBJ2-7, the V gene TRBV9; 11 bases align to TRBD1. V lost 3 bases, J lost 4 bases, and 6 bases stayed unmatched. This CDR3 has 15 amino acids. Germline V gene sequence: CDR1 SGDLS, CDR2 YYNGEE. CDR3 protein: CASSAGTGGSYEQYF. The CDR3 DNA sequence: TGTGCCAGCAGCGCGGGGACAGGGGGGAGTTACGAGCAGTACTTC.

A single count supports this clone. CDR3 region: CASSPPPGTLREKLFF. As DNA, the CDR3 is TGTGCCAGCAGCCCCCCCCCGGGGACACTGAGAGAAAAACTGTTTTTT. V is TRBV28 and J is TRBJ1-4, with D maybe TRBD1 (6 bases). This CDR3 spans 16 amino acids. The germline CDR1 and CDR2 sequences are MDHEN and SYDVKM. Trimming pared 6 bases from V and 8 bases from J, leaving 22 bases between. Complete variable domain (other parts from reference TRBV28 and TRBJ1-4): DVKVTQSSRYLVKRTGEKVFLECVQDMDHENMFWYRQDPGLGLRLIYFSYDVKMKEKGDIPEGYSVSREKKERFSLILESASTNQTSMYLCASSPPPGTLREKLFFGSGTQLSVL.

In its sample, this clone was seen once. The V call is TRBV5-6, the J call TRBJ2-6; possible D gene TRBD1, 6 bases. V was shortened by 4 bases and J by 1 base, with 21 bases between the two germline ends. The CDR3 is 19 residues long. Per germline, CDR1 SGHDT and CDR2 YYEEEE. CDR3 amino acids: CASSLLFGTLFSGANVLTF. In nucleotides, the CDR3 is TGTGCCAGCAGCCTCCTTTTCGGGACACTCTTTTCTGGGGCCAACGTCCTGACTTTC.

The chain has TRBV28 and TRBJ2-5, with 9 bases aligning to TRBD2. There are 19 residues in the CDR3. The J segment lost 9 bases and the V segment lost 5 bases, leaving 25 bases of the junction unmatched. Germline V gives CDR1 MDHEN, CDR2 SYDVKM. This chain's CDR3 is CASSPCCLRWRGGLTAQYF. DNA of the CDR3: TGTGCCAGCAGTCCCTGCTGCTTACGTTGGCGGGGGGGATTAACGGCCCAGTACTTC.

The CDR3 reads CASSRTGTRSPLHF. CDR3 in DNA: TGTGCCAGCAGTCGGACAGGGACGAGGTCACCCCTCCACTTT. V and J are TRBV6-1 and TRBJ1-6; 8 bases are a match to TRBD1. The CDR3 spans 14 residues. Germline V CDR1 and CDR2: MNHNS, SASEGT. Unmatched junction bases numbered 7, after V lost 5 bases and J lost 10 bases.

This clone appeared once. The chain carries TRBV7-9 and TRBJ1-1, with D perhaps TRBD1 (5 bases). The germline gives CDR1 SEHNR, CDR2 FQNEAQ (reference sequence). The CDR3 length is 14 residues. Trimming stripped 1 base from V and 4 bases from J, with 10 bases between. CDR3 residues: CASSLEGVLTEAFF. The CDR3 DNA reads as TGTGCCAGCAGCTTAGAAGGGGTTCTCACTGAAGCTTTCTTT.

V gene TRBV6-1 combines with J gene TRBJ2-7, with 10 bases matching TRBD1. The CDR3 consists of 16 residues. Per germline, CDR1 MNHNS and CDR2 SASEGT. V lost 4 bases, J lost 2 bases, and 8 bases stayed unmatched. DNA of the CDR3: TGTGCCAGCAGTGGCTTGGGACAGGGGTCGACCTACGAGCAGTACTTC. Residues: CASSGLGQGSTYEQYF.

This clone was found once. CDR3 nucleotides: TGCGCCAGCAGCCAAGAGGGCAGGGAAGAGCCCCAGCATTTT. The encoded protein is CASSQEGREEPQHF. The rearrangement links TRBV4-1 to TRBJ1-5, with D perhaps matching TRBD1 (5 bases). V was clipped by 0 bases and J by 8 bases, with 11 bases between them. Germline CDR1 MGHRA, CDR2 YSYEKL. This CDR3 contains 14 residues.

The V and J genes are TRBV27 and TRBJ2-5; 15 nucleotides agree with TRBD2. V trimming: 5 bases; J trimming: 6 bases; junction bases outside the gene matches: 13. The CDR3 is 18 amino acids. The germline V gene encodes CDR1 MNHEY and CDR2 SMNVEV (reference sequence). Here the CDR3 reads CASSPRTSGGAPWKTQYF. CDR3 coding DNA: TGTGCCAGCAGTCCCCGGACTAGCGGGGGGGCCCCGTGGAAGACCCAGTACTTC.

The chain has TRBV5-1 and TRBJ2-5, with TRBD2 as a possible D gene (6 bases). V was trimmed by 4 bases and J by 1 base, leaving 14 bases between them. The germline V gene has CDR1 SGHRS and CDR2 YFSETQ. The CDR3 loop spans 15 amino acids. The CDR3 DNA sequence: TGCGCCAGCAGCCCGGGACTTCCCCTCCAAGAGACCCAGTACTTC. Amino acids: CASSPGLPLQETQYF.

The chain carries TRBV6-1 and TRBJ1-2; TRBD1 is a possible D gene (5 bases). The CDR3 spans 14 residues. V gave up 4 bases and J gave up 0 bases, with 9 bases separating them. Germline V gene lookup returns CDR1 MNHNS and CDR2 SASEGT. The CDR3 reads CASSGGGSNYGYTF. CDR3 nucleotides: TGTGCCAGCAGTGGCGGGGGATCTAACTATGGCTACACCTTC.

This sequence joins TRBV5-6 and TRBJ2-5; D is uncertain. V was cut by 0 bases and J by 5 bases, with 8 bases left in between. The CDR3 consists of 13 residues. The germline V gene encodes CDR1 SGHDT and CDR2 YYEEEE. CDR3 loop: CASSLASGETQYF. The CDR3 DNA reads as TGTGCCAGCAGCTTGGCCTCCGGGGAGACCCAGTACTTC. The whole variable domain, filled in from reference TRBV5-6 and TRBJ2-5, reads DAGVTQSPTHLIKTRGQQVTLRCSPKSGHDTVSWYQQALGQGPQFIFQYYEEEERQRGNFPDRFSGHQFPNYSSELNVNALLLGDSALYLCASSLASGETQYFGPGTRLLVL.

This chain links TRBV2 with TRBJ1-1; D may be TRBD1 (6 bases). With 6 bases removed from V and 1 base from J, the gap between germline ends came to 12 bases. Per germline, CDR1 SNHLY and CDR2 FYNNEI. The CDR3 contains 14 residues. CDR3 in amino acids: CASRRDRSNTEAFF. CDR3 bases: TGTGCCAGCAGACGTGACAGGTCGAACACTGAAGCTTTCTTT.

The chain is built from TRBV11-1 and TRBJ2-5; 12 bases fit TRBD2. Germline V gene lookup returns CDR1 SGHAT and CDR2 FQDESV (reference sequence). V shed 2 bases and J 0 bases; nucleotides not matched to a gene: 4. The CDR3 runs 17 residues. CDR3 loop: CASSLTTSGGHQETQYF. The DNA for the CDR3 is TGTGCCAGCAGCTTAACGACTAGCGGGGGTCACCAAGAGACCCAGTACTTC.

J is TRBJ1-5 and V is TRBV5-1, with 7 bases aligning to TRBD1. Trimming removed 0 bases from V and 3 bases from J; junction bases left unmatched: 9. The CDR3 runs 17 residues. Per germline, CDR1 SGHRS and CDR2 YFSETQ. CDR3 sequence (DNA): TGCGCCAGCAGCTTGGGAGGGACAGATATTCCCAATCAGCCCCAGCATTTT. This encodes CASSLGGTDIPNQPQHF.

V usage is TRBV27 and J usage is TRBJ2-1; 10 bases line up with TRBD2. This CDR3 is 15 amino acids long. Germline V gene sequence: CDR1 MNHEY, CDR2 SMNVEV (reference sequence). V was pared by 4 bases and J by 6 bases, with 6 bases of the junction left unmatched. Here the CDR3 reads CASSSLAGGLNEQFF. CDR3 coding DNA: TGTGCCAGCAGTTCCTTAGCGGGGGGCCTCAATGAGCAGTTCTTC.

The chain recombines TRBV29-1 with TRBJ2-7; weak D call: TRBD1 (6 bases). The CDR3 has 13 amino acids. Per germline, CDR1 SQVTM and CDR2 ANQGSEA. The V end was cut by 1 base, the J end by 5 bases, with 12 bases between. The CDR3 bases are TGCAGCGTTGAAGTACAGGGAGACGACGAGCAGTACTTC. It translates to CSVEVQGDDEQYF.

This clone has a handful of counts. J is TRBJ2-3 and V is TRBV2, with a tentative D call TRBD1 (6 bases). V lost 1 base to trimming and J lost 8 bases, with 13 bases between them. Germline assignment: CDR1 SNHLY and CDR2 FYNNEI. This CDR3 is built from 14 residues. CDR3 sequence reads: CASSEGSTGSTQYF. The CDR3 bases are TGTGCCAGCAGTGAAGGATCTACAGGGAGTACGCAGTATTTT.

The V gene is TRBV6-6, the J gene TRBJ1-1; TRBD1 might be the D (6 bases). V lost 8 bases to trimming and J lost 0 bases, with 10 bases between them. Germline lookup yields CDR1 MNHNY and CDR2 SVGAGI (reference sequence). The CDR3 totals 13 residues. As DNA, the CDR3 is TGTGCCAGCGTCAACAGGGTGAACACTGAAGCTTTCTTT. Protein sequence: CASVNRVNTEAFF.

The chain carries TRBV28 and TRBJ2-5, with 7 bases identical to TRBD1. The germline V gene encodes CDR1 MDHEN and CDR2 SYDVKM. This CDR3 contains 12 residues. The junction had 2 bases not matched to a gene; V was cut back by 6 bases and J by 4 bases. CDR3 DNA: TGTGCCAGCAGGGGACAGACAGAGACCCAGTACTTC. The encoded protein is CASRGQTETQYF.

The chain carries TRBV7-9 and TRBJ1-6; D uncertain. Per the germline V gene, CDR1 is SEHNR and CDR2 is FQNEAQ (reference sequence). The CDR3 covers 18 residues. With 5 bases removed from V and 9 bases from J, the gap between germline ends came to 26 bases. CDR3 loop: CASSPQRPGSEGPSPLHF. As DNA, the CDR3 is TGTGCCAGCAGCCCCCAAAGGCCCGGGTCCGAGGGTCCTTCACCCCTCCACTTT.